This TCR beta chain was retrieved from a study of T cell changes during pregnancy in multiple sclerosis. The CDR3 runs to 16 residues. With V trimmed by 0 bases and J by 8 bases, 7 bases remained unmatched. The germline CDR1 and CDR2 sequences are SGHRS and YFSETQ. The table lists this clone with a count of one. Profiled with immunoSEQ multiplex PCR; TCRdb holds only in-frame clones, not every one. The sample contains roughly 69,000 clones, around 90% of which appear only once. The TCR comes from a female donor with multiple sclerosis, enrolled in a pregnancy study. The V gene is TRBV5-1, the J gene TRBJ2-1, with 11 positions matching TRBD2. The specimen comprised peripheral blood, sampled after pregnancy. The CDR3, as DNA: TGCGCCAGCAGCTTGGCCACTAGCGGGAGTTTGGATGAGCAGTTCTTC. Protein sequence: CASSLATSGSLDEQFF.